The sequence of this TCR beta chain was determined in a study of cytomegalovirus exposure and HLA in healthy donors. Across the study: Clustering assigned about 76% of the approximately 430 genotyped donors to the Caucasian-associated ancestry cluster. Notes on the study in general: Because they were indistinguishable, some V segments, including TRBV6-2 and TRBV6-3, were excluded. Through in vitro validation, three CMV-associated chains were shown to be specific for CMV antigens. Common viral pathogens were later found to be apparently linked to several of the most significant clusters.

PCR was performed using 60 Vbeta and 13 Jbeta primers. Assay: immunoSEQ multiplex PCR; the TCRdb copy retains only in-frame clones and omits some. The data show 95,000 to 150,000 clones, with 80% seen just once and under 2.5% held by the top ten. Notes on this clone: Its antigen is undetermined.

V lost 2 bases, J lost 6 bases, and 5 bases lay in between. Germline CDR1 reads LGHNT; CDR2 reads FRNRAP. This CDR3 has 12 residues. The J gene is TRBJ2-1, the V gene TRBV12-5; TRBD1 is a possible D gene (5 bases). The TCR sequence derives from a man aged 25-45 years in good health and CMV-seronegative. The material sequenced was PBMCs. The CDR3, as DNA: TGTGCTAGTGGTTTGAGGGGCAATGAGCAGTTCTTC. Translation gives CASGLRGNEQFF.